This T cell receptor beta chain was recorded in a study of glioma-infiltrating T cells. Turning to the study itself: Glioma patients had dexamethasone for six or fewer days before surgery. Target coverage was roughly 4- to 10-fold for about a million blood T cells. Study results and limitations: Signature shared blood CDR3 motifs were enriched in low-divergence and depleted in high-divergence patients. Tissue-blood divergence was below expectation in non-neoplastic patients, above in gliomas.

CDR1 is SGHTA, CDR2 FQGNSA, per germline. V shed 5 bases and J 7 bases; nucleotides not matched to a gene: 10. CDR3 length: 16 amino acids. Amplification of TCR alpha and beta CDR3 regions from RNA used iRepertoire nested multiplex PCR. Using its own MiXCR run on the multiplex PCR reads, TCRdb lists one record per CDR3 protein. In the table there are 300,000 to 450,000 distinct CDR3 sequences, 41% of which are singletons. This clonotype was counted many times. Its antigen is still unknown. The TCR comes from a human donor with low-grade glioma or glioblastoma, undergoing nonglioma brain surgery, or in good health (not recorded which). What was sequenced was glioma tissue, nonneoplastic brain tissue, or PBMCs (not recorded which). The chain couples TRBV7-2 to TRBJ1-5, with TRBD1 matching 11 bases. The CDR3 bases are TGTGCCAGCAGCCTACGGACAGGGGGCGCCGGGCAGCCCCAGCATTTT. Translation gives CASSLRTGGAGQPQHF.